This TCR beta chain emerged from a study of Graves' ophthalmopathy and Graves' hyperthyroidism. This clonotype came up a few times. Amplified material comprised TCR beta CDR3 regions derived from RNA transcripts. Second-round multiplex PCR came after a first-round RT-PCR that employed HTBI primers. TCRdb reanalysed the multiplex PCR reads using MiXCR and keeps one entry per CDR3 protein. This table holds about 740,000 distinct CDR3 sequences, 40% found once. Germline assignment: CDR1 SGHDT and CDR2 YYEEEE. CDR3 length equals 15 residues. V was trimmed by 1 base and J by 2 bases, leaving 12 bases between them.

The chain links TRBV5-6 to TRBJ2-5; D gene unclear. This clonotype was obtained from an adult man with Graves' ophthalmopathy. The sample comprised peripheral blood. The CDR3 spells CASSLTASQQETQYF. CDR3 in DNA: TGTGCCAGCAGCTTGACCGCATCACAGCAAGAGACCCAGTACTTC.